This is a list of T cell receptor beta chains from one sample in a study of radiotherapy plus CTLA-4 blockade in lung cancer. Measured with immunoSEQ multiplex PCR; TCRdb has only the in-frame clones, and not every one. The sample lists about 98,000 clones, 82% occurring once. Source: peripheral blood, taken from a patient treated with radiotherapy plus ipilimumab. All receptors come from a human donor with non-small cell lung cancer who had a partial response to radiotherapy plus ipilimumab. CDR3s include the opening cysteine and the closing phenylalanine or tryptophan. A D gene is named only where the DNA matches it firmly. Only part of the rows carry a size: once, few, many, or a class if the clone is expanded.

J: TRBJ2-1
D: -
size: -
V: TRBV7-2
DNA: TGTGCCAGCAGCCAAAGGAGGGGATACAATGAGCAGTTCTTC
CDR3: CASSQRRGYNEQFF

J: TRBJ2-7
D: TRBD1
size: -
V: TRBV6-5
DNA: TGTGCCAGCAGTTACCTCTCACAGGGGGCCTACGAGCAGTACTTC
CDR3: CASSYLSQGAYEQYF

J: TRBJ2-4
D: -
size: -
V: TRBV19
DNA: TGTGCCAGTAGTATGGAGGCAGGAAGGCCTCAGTACTTC
CDR3: CASSMEAGRPQYF

J: TRBJ1-2
D: TRBD1
size: -
V: TRBV27
DNA: TGTGCCAGCAGTAGGGTGGGACAGGTTCACTATGGCTACACCTTC
CDR3: CASSRVGQVHYGYTF

J: TRBJ2-2
D: -
size: -
V: TRBV5-1
DNA: TGCGCCAGCAGCTTGGAGGGGCAGGTAGCAGGGGAGCTGTTTTTT
CDR3: CASSLEGQVAGELFF

J: TRBJ2-1
D: TRBD2
size: -
V: TRBV11-3
DNA: TGTGCCAGCAGCGCTAGCGGGAGCGTCCACAATGAGCAGTTCTTC
CDR3: CASSASGSVHNEQFF

J: TRBJ1-2
D: TRBD1
size: -
V: TRBV18
DNA: TGTGCCAGCTCACCCTCGGACAGGGAGAGCTATGGCTACACCTTC
CDR3: CASSPSDRESYGYTF

J: TRBJ1-3
D: TRBD1
size: -
V: TRBV7-2
DNA: TGTGCCAGCCCCAACACGACAGGGGCCTTCTCTGGAAACACCATATATTTT
CDR3: CASPNTTGAFSGNTIYF

J: TRBJ2-1
D: TRBD1
size: -
V: TRBV19
DNA: TGTGCCAGCCGCGGACAGGGAAGGGTACGGTACAATGAGCAGTTCTTC
CDR3: CASRGQGRVRYNEQFF

J: TRBJ2-5
D: TRBD1
size: -
V: TRBV27
DNA: TGTGCCAGCAGTTTATCGGGGACAGCCCAAGAGACCCAGTACTTC
CDR3: CASSLSGTAQETQYF

J: TRBJ2-1
D: TRBD2
size: few
V: TRBV9
DNA: TGTGCCAGCAGCGATCAGGGACTAGCGGGATACAATGAGCAGTTCTTC
CDR3: CASSDQGLAGYNEQFF

J: TRBJ1-2
D: -
size: -
V: TRBV10-2
DNA: TGCGCCAGCATCGGGGATGGCTACACCTTC
CDR3: CASIGDGYTF

J: TRBJ1-1
D: -
size: -
V: TRBV18
DNA: TGTGCCAGCTCGTACCGGGTCTCGAACACTGAAGCTTTCTTT
CDR3: CASSYRVSNTEAFF

J: TRBJ2-1
D: TRBD2
size: -
V: TRBV7-6
DNA: TGTGCCAGCAGCTTAGCGGTTGCGGGAGCTTCCTACAATGAGCAGTTCTTC
CDR3: CASSLAVAGASYNEQFF

J: TRBJ2-7
D: TRBD1
size: -
V: TRBV5-1
DNA: TGCGCCAGCGGCACTACGTCGACAGGGGAGCAGTACTTC
CDR3: CASGTTSTGEQYF

J: TRBJ1-2
D: -
size: -
V: TRBV18
DNA: TGTGCCAGCTCACCGGACAAACCTAACTATGGCTACACCTTC
CDR3: CASSPDKPNYGYTF

J: TRBJ1-4
D: -
size: -
V: TRBV28
DNA: TGTGCCAGCAGTCGACTGAAAGGAAATGAAAAACTGTTTTTT
CDR3: CASSRLKGNEKLFF

J: TRBJ1-2
D: TRBD1
size: -
V: TRBV28
DNA: TGTGCCAGCGGCGCAGGGACAGGGGTCGAGTGGAGTGGCTACACCTTC
CDR3: CASGAGTGVEWSGYTF

J: TRBJ1-3
D: -
size: -
V: TRBV19
DNA: TGTGCCAGTAGAGACAGTCACTCTGGAAACACCATATATTTT
CDR3: CASRDSHSGNTIYF

J: TRBJ2-1
D: -
size: -
V: TRBV27
DNA: TGTGCCAGCAGACAACGTAGGGGCAATGAGCAGTTCTTC
CDR3: CASRQRRGNEQFF

J: TRBJ2-5
D: TRBD1
size: -
V: TRBV6-6
DNA: TGTGCCAGCAGTTACGGCAGGGGGCAAGAGACCCAGTACTTC
CDR3: CASSYGRGQETQYF